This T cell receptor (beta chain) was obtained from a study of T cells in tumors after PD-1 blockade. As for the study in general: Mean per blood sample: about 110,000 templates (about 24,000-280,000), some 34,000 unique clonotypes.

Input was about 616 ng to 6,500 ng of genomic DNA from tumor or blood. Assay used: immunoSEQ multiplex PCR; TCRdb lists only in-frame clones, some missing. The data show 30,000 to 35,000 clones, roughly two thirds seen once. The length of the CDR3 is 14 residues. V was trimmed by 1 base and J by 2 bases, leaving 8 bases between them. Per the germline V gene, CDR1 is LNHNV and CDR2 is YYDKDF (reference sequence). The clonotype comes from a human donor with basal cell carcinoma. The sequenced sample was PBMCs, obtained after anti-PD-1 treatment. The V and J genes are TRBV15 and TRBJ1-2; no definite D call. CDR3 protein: CATSRAGDNYGYTF. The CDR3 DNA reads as TGTGCCACCAGCAGAGCCGGAGACAACTATGGCTACACCTTC.